The 32 T cell receptor beta chains below come from one sample, sequenced in a study of PD-1 blockade in classical Hodgkin lymphoma. Assay: immunoSEQ multiplex PCR; the TCRdb copy retains only in-frame clones and omits some. The sample includes 89,000 or so clones, around nine tenths of them seen just once. Each patient's relapse followed autologous stem cell transplantation, and brentuximab vedotin exposure varied. This sample comprised peripheral blood mononuclear cells (PBMCs), obtained before the second cycle of nivolumab. These receptors were obtained from a human donor with classical Hodgkin lymphoma.

The chain joins TRBV27 to TRBJ2-3; possible D gene TRBD2, 6 bases. Per germline, CDR1 MNHEY and CDR2 SMNVEV (reference sequence). With 5 bases removed from V and 3 bases from J, the gap between germline ends came to 12 bases. The CDR3 runs 14 residues. As DNA, the CDR3 is TGTGCCAGCAGTCGGGAGTTACCTACAGATACGCAGTATTTT. As protein: CASSRELPTDTQYF.

The V and J genes are TRBV6-5 and TRBJ1-5, with D tentatively TRBD1 (6 bases). The V gene lost 2 bases and the J gene lost 4 bases, with 9 bases spanning the gap. This CDR3 contains 14 residues. Per the germline V gene, CDR1 is MNHEY and CDR2 is SVGAGI. Here the CDR3 reads CASSYGQLNQPQHF. Here the CDR3 DNA reads TGTGCCAGCAGTTACGGACAGCTTAATCAGCCCCAGCATTTT.

V and J are TRBV2 and TRBJ2-5; TRBD2 is a possible D gene (6 bases). The CDR3 length is 12 residues. Germline CDR1 reads SNHLY; CDR2 reads FYNNEI. V lost 7 bases to trimming and J lost 4 bases, with 10 bases between them. The CDR3 protein is CASIGSLETQYF. CDR3 coding DNA: TGTGCCAGCATCGGGAGTCTAGAGACCCAGTACTTC.

J is TRBJ2-2 and V is TRBV25-1; D gene uncertain. Germline CDR1 reads MGHDK; CDR2 reads SYGVNS. Trimming shortened V by 4 bases and J by 2 bases, and 5 bases separated the two germline ends. This CDR3 is 13 amino acids long. The DNA of the CDR3 is TGTGCCAGCAGTGCACTAAACACCGGGGAGCTGTTTTTT. It specifies CASSALNTGELFF.

The J gene is TRBJ2-7, the V gene TRBV18, with 8 bases fitting TRBD1. V was pared by 6 bases and J by 6 bases, with 7 bases of the junction left unmatched. This CDR3 comprises 13 residues. Germline V gives CDR1 KGHSH, CDR2 LQKENI. In DNA, the CDR3 is TGTGCCAGCTCCCAGGACAGGGAAGGCGAGCAGTACTTC. This encodes CASSQDREGEQYF.

This clone was counted only a few times. The chain employs TRBV19 and TRBJ2-3, with TRBD2 matching 10 bases. The germline gives CDR1 LNHDA, CDR2 SQIVND (reference sequence). After removal of 1 base from V and 0 bases from J, the junction contained 4 bases not matched to a gene. The CDR3 is 17 amino acids. CDR3 residues: CASSIGTTSGSTDTQYF. CDR3 bases: TGTGCCAGTAGTATAGGGACGACTAGCGGGAGCACAGATACGCAGTATTTT.

The V call is TRBV6-5, the J call TRBJ1-2, with no clear D. Trimming shortened V by 0 bases and J by 2 bases, and 7 bases separated the two germline ends. CDR1 is MNHEY and CDR2 is SVGAGI in the germline V gene. CDR3 length equals 14 residues. The CDR3 DNA follows: TGTGCCAGCAGTTACTCTTACCAGAACTATGGCTACACCTTC. Translation gives CASSYSYQNYGYTF.

This clone was seen only once. The chain is built from TRBV27 and TRBJ1-6; unclear D gene. Germline V gives CDR1 MNHEY, CDR2 SMNVEV (reference sequence). V shed 4 bases and J shed 9 bases, with 10 bases lying between them. The CDR3 is 13 amino acids. The CDR3 loop is CASSYQYSSPLHF. CDR3 nucleotide sequence: TGTGCCAGCAGTTATCAGTATTCTTCACCCCTCCACTTT.

CDR3 protein: CSVEKAGINEKLFF. CDR3 DNA: TGCAGCGTTGAAAAGGCAGGGATTAATGAAAAACTGTTTTTT. The chain employs TRBV29-1 and TRBJ1-4, with D perhaps TRBD1 (5 bases). Germline CDR1 SQVTM, CDR2 ANQGSEA. CDR3 length: 14 residues. V was shortened by 2 bases and J by 4 bases, with 11 bases between the two germline ends.

The rearrangement uses TRBV27 and TRBJ2-7, with TRBD1 matching 8 bases. The CDR3 is 13 amino acids. V lost 6 bases and J lost 2; bases outside the gene matches: 3. Germline-derived CDR1 and CDR2 are MNHEY and SMNVEV (reference sequence). The chain's CDR3 is CASRSRGPYEQYF. The CDR3, as DNA: TGTGCCAGCAGGAGCAGGGGGCCCTACGAGCAGTACTTC.

The chain uses TRBV27 and TRBJ1-1, with D possibly TRBD1 on 5 matching bases. Germline V gene sequence: CDR1 MNHEY, CDR2 SMNVEV (reference sequence). Trimming took off 6 bases at V and 6 bases at J, with 14 bases between the two ends. This CDR3 spans 13 amino acids. CDR3 in amino acids: CASSPVGRSEAFF. The DNA for the CDR3 is TGTGCCAGCAGCCCAGTGGGACGGTCTGAAGCTTTCTTT.

CDR3 region: CASSRQAANYGYTF. The DNA of the CDR3 is TGTGCCAGCAGCCGCCAGGCAGCTAACTATGGCTACACCTTC. V and J are TRBV5-6 and TRBJ1-2; the D is unclear. V lost 4 bases and J 0 bases, leaving 10 bases between the germline ends. The CDR3 is 14 amino acids. In germline, CDR1 is SGHDT, CDR2 YYEEEE.

This chain connects TRBV7-2 to TRBJ2-5; perhaps TRBD2 as D (6 bases). Germline V gene lookup returns CDR1 SGHTA and CDR2 FQGNSA. Trimming stripped 1 base from V and 2 bases from J, with 14 bases between. The CDR3 is made up of 16 amino acids. The CDR3 reads CASSLDHAAGQETQYF. As DNA, the CDR3 is TGTGCCAGCAGCTTAGACCACGCGGCGGGGCAAGAGACCCAGTACTTC.

The CDR3 protein is CASWDSGPKEAFF. CDR3 DNA sequence: TGTGCCAGCTGGGACTCCGGGCCCAAGGAAGCTTTCTTT. This sequence joins TRBV6-5 and TRBJ1-1; perhaps TRBD1 as D (5 bases). Per germline, CDR1 MNHEY and CDR2 SVGAGI. Trimming shortened V by 8 bases and J by 8 bases, and 18 bases separated the two germline ends. The CDR3 extends over 13 amino acids.

The J gene is TRBJ2-7, the V gene TRBV23-1; D uncertain. TRBV23-1 is given ORF status, its function remaining uncertain. Between the trimmed V and J ends, which lost 2 bases and 3 bases, there was a span of 14 bases. The CDR3 extends over 15 amino acids. The CDR3 region is CASSQRSLVLYEQYF. CDR3 DNA: TGCGCCAGCAGTCAAAGGAGTCTAGTACTCTACGAGCAGTACTTC.

This chain connects TRBV5-4 to TRBJ1-1; D might be TRBD1 (5 bases). The CDR3 has 15 residues. Germline-derived CDR1 and CDR2 are SGHNT and YYREEE (reference sequence). Trimming removed 0 bases at V and 1 base at J, with 10 bases between. This CDR3 reads CASSLAVGENTEAFF. CDR3 bases: TGTGCCAGCAGCTTGGCCGTGGGGGAGAACACTGAAGCTTTCTTT.

This clone has more than one count but fewer than ten. V gene TRBV7-8 combines with J gene TRBJ2-5; D may be TRBD1 (5 bases). CDR1 and CDR2 (germline): SGHVS, FQNEAQ. Trimming stripped 5 bases from V and 5 bases from J, with 21 bases between. The CDR3 runs 16 residues. The CDR3 DNA is TGTGCCAGCAGCCCAGCAATTGGCAGGGATTGGGAGACCCAGTACTTC. Translation gives CASSPAIGRDWETQYF.

This chain links TRBV28 with TRBJ2-7; no clear D. The CDR3 covers 12 residues. The germline gives CDR1 MDHEN, CDR2 SYDVKM. V was clipped by 7 bases and J by 6 bases, with 13 bases between them. CDR3 protein: CASTTHDAEQYF. The CDR3 DNA reads TGTGCCAGCACTACCCATGACGCCGAGCAGTACTTC. The complete variable domain, with remaining parts taken from reference TRBV28 and TRBJ2-7, reads DVKVTQSSRYLVKRTGEKVFLECVQDMDHENMFWYRQDPGLGLRLIYFSYDVKMKEKGDIPEGYSVSREKKERFSLILESASTNQTSMYLCASTTHDAEQYFGPGTRLTVT.

The V and J genes are TRBV5-1 and TRBJ2-1; 16 positions match TRBD2. CDR1 is SGHRS and CDR2 is YFSETQ in the germline V gene. The CDR3 consists of 17 residues. J gave up 6 bases and V 4 bases, and 7 bases lay outside the gene matches. CDR3 residues: CASSRGLAGGTPNEQFF. DNA for the CDR3: TGCGCCAGCAGCCGGGGACTAGCGGGAGGGACCCCCAATGAGCAGTTCTTC.

The chain couples TRBV2 to TRBJ2-3; D is undetermined. The ends were cut back, 4 bases at V and 2 bases at J, with 10 bases in the middle. There are 14 residues in the CDR3. Per germline, CDR1 SNHLY and CDR2 FYNNEI. CDR3 protein: CASSVRQSTDTQYF. The CDR3 DNA reads TGTGCCAGCAGTGTCCGGCAGTCCACAGATACGCAGTATTTT.

The chain recombines TRBV19 with TRBJ1-2; maybe TRBD1 (6 bases). This CDR3 spans 12 amino acids. Trimming shortened V by 10 bases and J by 6 bases, and 15 bases separated the two germline ends. CDR1 and CDR2 (germline): LNHDA, SQIVND (reference sequence). CDR3 DNA: TGTGCCACCGAGACAGGAACAGATGGCTACACCTTC. The encoded protein is CATETGTDGYTF. Looking up the rest from reference TRBV19 and TRBJ1-2 gives the full variable domain: DGGITQSPKYLFRKEGQNVTLSCEQNLNHDAMYWYRQDPGQGLRLIYYSQIVNDFQKGDIAEGYSVSREKKESFPLTVTSAQKNPTAFYLCATETGTDGYTFGSGTRLTVV.

This clone was observed a few times. This chain uses TRBV28 with TRBJ1-1, with D unclear. V shed 3 bases and J shed 2 bases, with 10 bases lying between them. The germline V gene has CDR1 MDHEN and CDR2 SYDVKM. The CDR3 has 14 amino acids. The CDR3 DNA follows: TGTGCCAGCAGTTTGTTTGAGGGCAACACTGAAGCTTTCTTT. Translated, it gives CASSLFEGNTEAFF.

This clone was seen just once. The chain joins TRBV11-2 to TRBJ1-5; TRBD1 might be the D (6 bases). The CDR3 covers 15 residues. Germline V gene sequence: CDR1 SGHAT, CDR2 FQNNGV. V was clipped by 1 base and J by 2 bases, with 9 bases between them. Here the CDR3 DNA reads TGTGCCAGCAGCTTAGTGGCAGGGGGCAATCAGCCCCAGCATTTT. Translated, it gives CASSLVAGGNQPQHF.

The chain couples TRBV28 to TRBJ2-7; D uncertain. The V gene lost 0 bases and the J gene lost 5 bases, with 5 bases spanning the gap. CDR1 is MDHEN, CDR2 SYDVKM, per germline. The CDR3 contains 12 residues. In DNA, the CDR3 is TGTGCCAGCAGTTTATGGAATGACGAGCAGTACTTC. Protein: CASSLWNDEQYF.

This clone was observed a single time. The chain uses TRBV6-6 and TRBJ2-7; 9 bases are a match to TRBD1. The CDR3 is 12 residues long. The germline gives CDR1 MNHNY, CDR2 SVGAGI (reference sequence). V gave up 8 bases and J gave up 4 bases; unmatched junction bases: 3. The CDR3 reads CASRDRVYEQYF. The CDR3 DNA reads TGTGCCAGCCGGGACAGGGTTTACGAGCAGTACTTC.

The chain joins TRBV15 to TRBJ2-3; weak D call: TRBD1 (5 bases). V lost 0 bases and J lost 2, with 15 bases in between. The CDR3 runs to 17 residues. CDR1 LNHNV and CDR2 YYDKDF come from the germline V gene (reference sequence). In nucleotides, the CDR3 is TGTGCCACCAGCAGAGATCACCCTGGACAATACACAGATACGCAGTATTTT. Translated: CATSRDHPGQYTDTQYF.

The rearrangement links TRBV9 to TRBJ2-2, with 7 bases lining up with TRBD1. V trimming: 5 bases; J trimming: 7 bases; junction bases outside the gene matches: 5. From germline, CDR1 is SGDLS and CDR2 YYNGEE. This CDR3 comprises 13 residues. The CDR3 sequence: CASSGQAFGELFF. The CDR3 region has the DNA TGTGCCAGCAGTGGACAGGCGTTCGGGGAGCTGTTTTTT.

This chain uses TRBV4-1 with TRBJ2-7; D perhaps matches TRBD1 (5 bases). The CDR3 is made up of 15 amino acids. V lost 1 base, J lost 4 bases, and 14 bases lay in between. Germline assignment: CDR1 MGHRA and CDR2 YSYEKL. The CDR3 region has the DNA TGCGCCAGCAGCCAAGTTAGTGCAGGGTCATACGAGCAGTACTTC. Residues: CASSQVSAGSYEQYF.

This clone was picked up one time. The chain is built from TRBV10-3 and TRBJ2-1; unclear D gene. This CDR3 contains 14 residues. Germline loops: CDR1 ENHRY, CDR2 SYGVKD. V shed 0 bases and J shed 5 bases, with 8 bases lying between them. The DNA for the CDR3 is TGTGCCATCAGTGAGTCGCCTGGGAACAATGAGCAGTTCTTC. It yields the protein CAISESPGNNEQFF.

The J gene is TRBJ1-2, the V gene TRBV5-8; weak D call: TRBD1 (6 bases). The CDR3 totals 14 residues. V lost 7 bases, J lost 4 bases, and 17 bases lay in between. The germline V gene has CDR1 SGHTS and CDR2 YDEGEE. CDR3 sequence: CASFAQGLSYGYTF. CDR3 sequence (DNA): TGTGCCAGCTTCGCGCAGGGGTTATCCTATGGCTACACCTTC.

This sequence joins TRBV5-1 and TRBJ2-1, with 8 positions matching TRBD1. This CDR3 is built from 14 residues. The V gene's germline CDR1 is SGHRS and CDR2 YFSETQ. V shed 4 bases, J shed 6 bases, and the junction held 6 bases outside the gene matches. The DNA for the CDR3 is TGCGCCAGCAGCGTCCGGGACAGGCTCAATGAGCAGTTCTTC. This gives the protein CASSVRDRLNEQFF.

This chain joins TRBV18 and TRBJ1-4; D is perhaps TRBD1 (5 bases). The CDR3 runs to 19 residues. Germline assignment: CDR1 KGHSH and CDR2 LQKENI. Trimming cost V 1 base and J 0 bases, with 18 bases left between them. As DNA, the CDR3 is TGTGCCAGCTCACCACGCGGGCTACAGGCTACCCCAACTAATGAAAAACTGTTTTTT. Protein: CASSPRGLQATPTNEKLFF. The whole variable domain, filled in from reference TRBV18 and TRBJ1-4, reads NAGVMQNPRHLVRRRGQEARLRCSPMKGHSHVYWYRQLPEEGLKFMVYLQKENIIDESGMPKERFSAEFPKEGPSILRIQQVVRGDSAAYFCASSPRGLQATPTNEKLFFGSGTQLSVL.